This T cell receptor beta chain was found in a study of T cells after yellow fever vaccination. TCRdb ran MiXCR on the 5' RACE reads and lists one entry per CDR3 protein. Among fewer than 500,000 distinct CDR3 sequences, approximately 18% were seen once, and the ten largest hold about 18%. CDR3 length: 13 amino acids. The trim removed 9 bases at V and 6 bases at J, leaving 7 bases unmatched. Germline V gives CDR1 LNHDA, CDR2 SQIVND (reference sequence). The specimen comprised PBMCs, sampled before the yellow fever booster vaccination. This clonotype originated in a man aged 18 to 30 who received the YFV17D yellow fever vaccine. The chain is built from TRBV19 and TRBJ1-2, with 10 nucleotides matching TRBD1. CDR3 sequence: CASLTGQGNGYTF. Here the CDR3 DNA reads TGTGCCAGCCTAACGGGACAGGGGAATGGCTACACCTTC.